Listed below are T cell receptor beta chains from one sample, sequenced in a study of OX40 agonist ivuxolimab in advanced cancers. Clones were sequenced by immunoSEQ multiplex PCR, and TCRdb holds only the in-frame ones, with some missing. The sample includes about 21,000 clones, 70% to 90% of them seen just once. The source material was CD4+ or CD8+ T cells sorted from blood, sampled in a trial of the OX40 agonist ivuxolimab. Receptor source: an adult with an advanced solid tumor such as melanoma, head and neck, liver or kidney cancer. Both conserved end residues are part of each CDR3.

CDR3 protein | J gene | V gene
CASSPPNTEAFF | TRBJ1-1 | TRBV19
CASSRVTGELFF | TRBJ2-2 | TRBV4-1
CASSWTSGVADTQYF | TRBJ2-3 | TRBV7-2
CASSLDREGAGELFF | TRBJ2-2 | TRBV5-1
CASSVGTDPFYEQYF | TRBJ2-7 | TRBV19
CASSFSPSGGVFEQFF | TRBJ2-1 | TRBV7-2
CASSIAAGMVYGYTF | TRBJ1-2 | TRBV19
CASSLPRAGGSTDTQYF | TRBJ2-3 | TRBV7-8
CASSLWTGAGETQYF | TRBJ2-5 | TRBV27
CASSYPGVVKNIQYF | TRBJ2-4 | TRBV6-7
CASSSRGVGYEQYF | TRBJ2-7 | TRBV7-6
CASSWTGNTIYF | TRBJ1-3 | TRBV5-1
CASSPGTGRTYEQYF | TRBJ2-7 | TRBV7-6
CASSPGQINSPLHF | TRBJ1-6 | TRBV7-8
CSAQGGSTDTQYF | TRBJ2-3 | TRBV29-1
CASSRDGGTYEQYF | TRBJ2-7 | TRBV5-4
CASSLSGYGYTF | TRBJ1-2 | TRBV27
CAWIKTGELFF | TRBJ2-2 | TRBV30
CASSLAGTRSSPLHF | TRBJ1-6 | TRBV5-1
CASSIFGRGNTEAFF | TRBJ1-1 | TRBV19
CASSQDQYGSNQPQHF | TRBJ1-5 | TRBV4-2
CASSLGLAGEQFF | TRBJ2-1 | TRBV7-2
CASSQEVQETQYF | TRBJ2-5 | TRBV7-7
CASSWTGGQPQHF | TRBJ1-5 | TRBV6-1
CASSLGGGASYEQYF | TRBJ2-7 | TRBV7-9
CASGGASYNEQFF | TRBJ2-1 | TRBV6-6
CASSLHQAGETQYF | TRBJ2-5 | TRBV13
CSVDGTGGQETQYF | TRBJ2-5 | TRBV29-1
CASSTDREEGQPQHF | TRBJ1-5 | TRBV6-5
CSVEAPYEQYF | TRBJ2-7 | TRBV29-1
CASSNPEEQYF | TRBJ2-7 | TRBV6-6
CASSIRLLGWETQYF | TRBJ2-5 | TRBV6-5
CASIAGTGTLDEQFF | TRBJ2-1 | TRBV19
CASRLWGAGETQYF | TRBJ2-5 | TRBV27
CSVVKLSTGELFF | TRBJ2-2 | TRBV29-1
CASSLSETQYF | TRBJ2-5 | TRBV7-2
CASSFLAPGSFYEQYF | TRBJ2-7 | TRBV11-2
CASSLRQGLHSGNTIYF | TRBJ1-3 | TRBV7-8
CASSLAPESGEQYF | TRBJ2-7 | TRBV7-6
CASETGPSTDTQYF | TRBJ2-3 | TRBV28
CASTPGTGVIYEQYF | TRBJ2-7 | TRBV5-4
CASSGLQEYEQYF | TRBJ2-7 | TRBV19
CASSFWVGTGYNEQFF | TRBJ2-1 | TRBV5-4
CASSGQGAPGETQYF | TRBJ2-5 | TRBV5-6
CASSPPNLGALTGELFF | TRBJ2-2 | TRBV18
CASSLQGSYNEQFF | TRBJ2-1 | TRBV27
CASSLRQNQPQHF | TRBJ1-5 | TRBV27
CASSLGPWEKLFF | TRBJ1-4 | TRBV27
CASSWGDDSNQPQHF | TRBJ1-5 | TRBV5-6
CASSTLDGYSNQPQHF | TRBJ1-5 | TRBV19
CASSGPDSPDNSPLHF | TRBJ1-6 | TRBV5-8
CASRSLSGYTGELFF | TRBJ2-2 | TRBV19
CASGRRDSIDEQYF | TRBJ2-7 | TRBV5-1
CASSLVGTLETQYF | TRBJ2-5 | TRBV28
CASSYEGGELFF | TRBJ2-2 | TRBV6-6
CASSSRGRVTYGYTF | TRBJ1-2 | TRBV5-6
CASPRTENNEQFF | TRBJ2-1 | TRBV18
CASSPGQGARGSYEQYF | TRBJ2-7 | TRBV13
CASTLGQITEAFF | TRBJ1-1 | TRBV28